This TCR beta chain came from a study of CD4+ T cells in melanoma. The germline V gene encodes CDR1 KGHSH and CDR2 LQKENI. This CDR3 region has 13 residues. The trim removed 4 bases at V and 5 bases at J, leaving 3 bases unmatched. The data were produced by immunoSEQ multiplex PCR, yet TCRdb's version contains in-frame clones alone and is incomplete. The sample holds 110,000 to 150,000 clones, about nine tenths seen once. The TCR sequence derives from a human donor with melanoma. V gene TRBV18 combines with J gene TRBJ2-7; 9 bases align to TRBD2. The DNA of the CDR3 is TGTGCCAGCTCACGGGCTAGCGGGGACGAGCAGTACTTC. Translated, it gives CASSRASGDEQYF.